This T cell receptor (beta chain) appears in the sequencing data of a study of T cells in Graves' hyperthyroidism and ophthalmopathy. This clonotype was recorded a few times. Its matching antigen is unknown. The TCR beta CDR3 regions underwent amplification using RNA transcripts as the source. Using the HTBI primer set, a first-round RT-PCR was run on the TCR CDR3. TCRdb reprocessed the multiplex PCR reads with MiXCR, giving one entry per CDR3 protein. Of roughly 710,000 distinct CDR3 sequences listed, roughly a third are singletons. Stable hyperthyroidism: no ophthalmopathy progression over 18 months of follow-up. Trimming removed 3 bases at V and 3 bases at J, with 12 bases between. Looked up from germline, CDR1 is GTSNPN and CDR2 is SVGIG (reference sequence). This CDR3 is built from 13 residues. Study-level points and caveats: Model-based prediction identified ophthalmopathy a median around 6.5 months prior to its onset. Also found in blood were most expanded thyroid clonotypes above 0.001.

The TCR originated in a woman aged 40 to 50 with Graves' hyperthyroidism. V and J are TRBV30 and TRBJ2-7; D is perhaps TRBD2 (6 bases). The sample comprised blood. The DNA for the CDR3 is TGTGCCTGGAGCCCAGGGAGGTACTACGAGCAGTACTTC. Amino acid sequence: CAWSPGRYYEQYF.